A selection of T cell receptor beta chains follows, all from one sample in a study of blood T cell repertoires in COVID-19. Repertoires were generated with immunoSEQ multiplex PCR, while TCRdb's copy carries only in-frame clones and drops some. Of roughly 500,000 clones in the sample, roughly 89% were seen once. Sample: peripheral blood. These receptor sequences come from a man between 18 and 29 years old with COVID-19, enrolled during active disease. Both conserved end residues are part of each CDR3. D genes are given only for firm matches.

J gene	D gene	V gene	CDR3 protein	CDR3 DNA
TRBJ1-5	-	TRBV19	CASSIGGDGPQHF	TGTGCCAGTAGTATCGGGGGGGATGGTCCCCAGCATTTT
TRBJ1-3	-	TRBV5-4	CASSPQGQRPRAIYF	TGTGCCAGCAGCCCCCAGGGGCAGCGGCCGCGCGCCATATATTTT
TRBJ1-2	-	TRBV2	CASSPEGVNYGYTF	TGTGCCAGCAGTCCCGAGGGGGTTAACTATGGCTACACCTTC
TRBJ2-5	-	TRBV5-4	CASSSQSGSQGTQYF	TGTGCCAGCAGCTCACAAAGCGGATCCCAAGGAACCCAGTACTTC
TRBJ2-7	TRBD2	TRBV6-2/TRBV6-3	CASSSGTSVYEQYF	TGTGCCAGCAGCTCCGGGACTAGCGTTTACGAGCAGTACTTC
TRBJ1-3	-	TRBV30	CAWSGSFSGNTIYF	TGTGCCTGGAGTGGTAGCTTCTCTGGAAACACCATATATTTT
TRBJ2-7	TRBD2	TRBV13	CASSSSGNSYEQYF	TGTGCCAGCAGCTCTAGCGGGAACTCCTACGAGCAGTACTTC
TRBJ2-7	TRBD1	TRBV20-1	CSASKRDRQTSYEQYF	TGCAGTGCTAGTAAAAGGGACAGACAAACCTCCTACGAGCAGTACTTC
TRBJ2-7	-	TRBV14	CASSPTGGDSYEQYF	TGTGCCAGCAGCCCAACAGGGGGGGACTCCTACGAGCAGTACTTC
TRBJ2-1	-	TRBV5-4	CASSLDPSSYNEQFF	TGTGCCAGCAGCTTGGATCCTAGCTCCTACAATGAGCAGTTCTTC
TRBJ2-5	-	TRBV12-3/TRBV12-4	CASSLRRQETQYF	TGTGCCAGCAGTTTAAGGAGGCAAGAGACCCAGTACTTC
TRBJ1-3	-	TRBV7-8	CASSYSKGNTIYF	TGTGCCAGCAGCTACTCCAAGGGAAACACCATATATTTT
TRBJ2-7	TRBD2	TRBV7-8	CASSLGRLAGARYEQYF	TGTGCCAGCAGCTTAGGTAGACTAGCGGGGGCAAGATACGAGCAGTACTTC
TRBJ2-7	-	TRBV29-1	CSVEDRVGSYEQYF	TGCAGCGTTGAAGATCGGGTCGGGTCCTACGAGCAGTACTTC